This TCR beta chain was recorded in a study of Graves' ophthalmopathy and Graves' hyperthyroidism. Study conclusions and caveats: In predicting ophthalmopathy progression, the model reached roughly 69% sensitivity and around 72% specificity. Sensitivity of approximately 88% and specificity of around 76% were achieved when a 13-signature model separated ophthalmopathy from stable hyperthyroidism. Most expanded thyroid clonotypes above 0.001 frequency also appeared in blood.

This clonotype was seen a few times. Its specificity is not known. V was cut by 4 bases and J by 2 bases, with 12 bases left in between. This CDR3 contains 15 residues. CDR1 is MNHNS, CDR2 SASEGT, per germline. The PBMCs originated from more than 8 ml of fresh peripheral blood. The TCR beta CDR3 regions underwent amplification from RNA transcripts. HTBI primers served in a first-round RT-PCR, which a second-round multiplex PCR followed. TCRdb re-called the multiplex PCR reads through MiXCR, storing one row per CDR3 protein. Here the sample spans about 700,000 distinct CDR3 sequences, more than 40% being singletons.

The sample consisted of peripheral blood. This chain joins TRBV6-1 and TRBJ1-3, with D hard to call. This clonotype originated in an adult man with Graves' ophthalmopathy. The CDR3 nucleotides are TGTGCCAGCAGTGCTGCTAGTGGAGCTGGAAACACCATATATTTT. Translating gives CASSAASGAGNTIYF.